The rows below give T cell receptor beta chains drawn from one sample of a study of neurological immune-mediated disorders. TCRdb re-called the 5' RACE reads through MiXCR, storing one row per CDR3 protein. The sample shows roughly 25,000 distinct CDR3 sequences, roughly 13% of them seen only once. The specimen sequenced was CD4+ T cells from blood. These receptors all come from a female donor with HTLV-1-associated myelopathy (HAM/TSP). The CDR3 runs from the conserved cysteine through the conserved F or W. D genes are given only for firm matches. Rows may omit the clone size; those that give it use once, few, many or a size class.

V	J	size	D	DNA	CDR3
TRBV29-1	TRBJ2-7	many	NA	TGCAGCGTGAAAAGGACAGAGTTCTACGAGCAGTACTTC	CSVKRTEFYEQYF
TRBV20-1	TRBJ2-1	many	TRBD2	TGCAGTGCTTCCTGGACTAGCGGATATTCCTACAATGAGCAGTTCTTC	CSASWTSGYSYNEQFF
TRBV19	TRBJ1-5	NA	NA	TGTGCCAGTAGTCGCGGGGCAACCTTAAATCAGCCCCAGCATTTT	CASSRGATLNQPQHF
TRBV15	TRBJ1-2	many	NA	TGTGCCACCAGCAGAGATCGGGCAGGGGATATTGGCTACACCTTC	CATSRDRAGDIGYTF
TRBV6-5	TRBJ2-2	many	TRBD1	TGTGCCAGCAGTACAGGGGCCGGGGAGCTGTTTTTT	CASSTGAGELFF
TRBV20-1	TRBJ2-1	NA	TRBD2	TGCAGTTCCCCTCCGACGACTAGCGGGAACAATGAGCAGTTCTTC	CSSPPTTSGNNEQFF
TRBV3-1	TRBJ2-5	many	NA	TGTGCCAGCGCGGGGTGGGGGGAGACCCAGTACTTC	CASAGWGETQYF
TRBV7-2	TRBJ1-1	many	NA	TGTGCCAGCAGGACCGACGGAGGAGTGTACACTGAAGCTTTCTTT	CASRTDGGVYTEAFF
TRBV2	TRBJ2-2	many	TRBD2	TGTGCCATGCGACTAGCGGTGGTCGGGGAGCTGTTTTTT	CAMRLAVVGELFF
TRBV28	TRBJ2-7	many	TRBD1	TGTGCCAGCAGGGGACAGGGGAGGGGGGCCTACGAGCAGTACTTC	CASRGQGRGAYEQYF
TRBV5-1	TRBJ2-1	NA	NA	TGTGCCAGCAGCTTGGAGAGTAATTCCTACGATGAGCAGTTCTTC	CASSLESNSYDEQFF
TRBV5-1	TRBJ1-5	many	NA	TGCGCCAGCAGCTTGGTCGGGGCGGGCCAGCCCCAGCATTTT	CASSLVGAGQPQHF
TRBV20-1	TRBJ2-7	NA	TRBD2	TGCAGTGCCAAACTAGCGGGAGCCTACGAGCAGTACTTC	CSAKLAGAYEQYF
TRBV20-1	TRBJ1-2	many	NA	TGCAGTGCTAGAGATAGTGATGGCTATGGCTACACCTTC	CSARDSDGYGYTF
TRBV25-1	TRBJ2-7	many	NA	TGTGCCAGCAGTGAATATCAGGGTTCCTACGAGCAGTACTTC	CASSEYQGSYEQYF
TRBV29-1	TRBJ1-4	many	NA	TGCAGCGTTGAGGGCGGACCTAATGAAAAACTGTTTTTT	CSVEGGPNEKLFF
TRBV4-3	TRBJ2-7	NA	NA	TGCGCCAGCAGCCAAGGAGCAAGCGGGTCCTACGAGCAGTACTTC	CASSQGASGSYEQYF
TRBV27	TRBJ2-3	NA	NA	TGTGCCAGCAAAAGGGGGGGGAGAGAGGATACGCAGTATTTT	CASKRGGREDTQYF
TRBV6-5	TRBJ1-2	many	TRBD1	TGTGCCAGCAGTTACGCGGGACAGGCGTTCTATGGCTACACCTTC	CASSYAGQAFYGYTF
TRBV5-5	TRBJ2-7	many	TRBD1	TGTGCCAGCAGCTTGGGAGGGACAGGGACGAGGGAGCAGTACTTC	CASSLGGTGTREQYF
TRBV12-3/TRBV12-4	TRBJ2-2	many	NA	TGTGCCAGCAGTTTAGGGTCCGGGGAGCTGTTTTTT	CASSLGSGELFF
TRBV20-1	TRBJ2-3	many	TRBD2	TGCAGTGCTTCGAGACTAGCGGGGGGAACAGATACGCAGTATTTT	CSASRLAGGTDTQYF
TRBV10-3	TRBJ2-2	NA	NA	TGTGCCATCAGTGAGTCGAAAACCTCGAGCACCGGGGAGCTGTTTTTT	CAISESKTSSTGELFF
TRBV7-9	TRBJ1-1	many	NA	TGTGCCAGCAGTGTCGGTCAAGGGGAGGAAGCTTTCTTT	CASSVGQGEEAFF
TRBV5-6	TRBJ2-1	many	NA	TGTGCCAGCAGCGGGCGGGGGCTCTACAATGAGCAGTTCTTC	CASSGRGLYNEQFF
TRBV7-6	TRBJ2-1	many	NA	TGTGCCAGCAGCACCCGGACAGCCTGGGGTGAGCAGTTCTTC	CASSTRTAWGEQFF
TRBV28	TRBJ1-2	many	TRBD1	TGTGCCAGCAGGTCGTCCGGGACAGCTAACTATGGCTACACCTTC	CASRSSGTANYGYTF
TRBV11-3	TRBJ2-2	NA	TRBD1	TGTGCCAGCAGGTCACAGGGGTCTAGTAACACCGGGGAGCTGTTTTTT	CASRSQGSSNTGELFF
TRBV20-1	TRBJ2-5	many	TRBD1	TGCAGTGCTAGAGCGGGACAGGGCCAAGAGACCCAGTACTTC	CSARAGQGQETQYF
TRBV29-1	TRBJ2-7	medium-sized	NA	TGCAGCGTTGATGCTGACTTCGACACTACGTCCTACGAGCAGTACTTC	CSVDADFDTTSYEQYF
TRBV5-1	TRBJ2-1	many	NA	TGCGCCAGCAGCGCGGGACGGAACAATGAGCAGTTCTTC	CASSAGRNNEQFF
TRBV20-1	TRBJ2-7	many	NA	TGCAGTGCTGGACCGGACAGTAGGGAGCCGTACTTC	CSAGPDSREPYF
TRBV6-5	TRBJ2-5	many	TRBD1	TGTGCCAGCAGTTTGACAGGGAGCCAAGAGACCCAGTACTTC	CASSLTGSQETQYF
TRBV20-1	TRBJ2-3	many	TRBD1	TGCAGTGCTACGGACAGGGCAGCGCAGTATTTT	CSATDRAAQYF
TRBV3-1	TRBJ2-1	many	TRBD2	TGTGCCAGCAGCCAGGCCGGGACTAGCGAAAAAAATGAGCAGTTCTTC	CASSQAGTSEKNEQFF
TRBV10-3	TRBJ2-3	many	NA	TGTGCCATCAGGCCTGCTGGGAGCACAGATACGCAGTATTTT	CAIRPAGSTDTQYF
TRBV7-2	TRBJ2-3	many	NA	TGTGCCAGCACCCGGGACCGTGGGACAGATACGCAGTATTTT	CASTRDRGTDTQYF
TRBV5-1	TRBJ2-5	medium-sized	TRBD1	TGCGCCAGCAGCTTCAGGGGGTACCAAGAGACCCAGTACTTC	CASSFRGYQETQYF
TRBV29-1	TRBJ2-5	medium-sized	NA	TGCAGCGAATTGGACAGCCAAGAGACCCAGTACTTC	CSELDSQETQYF
TRBV5-5	TRBJ1-2	many	NA	TGTGCCAGCAGCTTGAGTGACGGCGCCGACTATGGCTACACCTTC	CASSLSDGADYGYTF
TRBV7-2	TRBJ2-3	many	TRBD2	TGTGCCAGCAGTCCTAGCGGGTGGACGCAGTATTTT	CASSPSGWTQYF
TRBV5-1	TRBJ2-1	many	NA	TGCGCCAGCAGCTGGGACATCTCCTACAATGAGCAGTTCTTC	CASSWDISYNEQFF
TRBV3-1	TRBJ2-4	NA	NA	TGTGCCAGATGCCAAGACCCAGAGAAGAACATTCAGTACTTC	CARCQDPEKNIQYF
TRBV18	TRBJ1-2	medium-sized	NA	TGTGCCAGCTCACCACCGAACGGAAACTATGGCTACACCTTC	CASSPPNGNYGYTF
TRBV7-2	TRBJ1-4	NA	NA	TGTGCCAGCAGCTCAACAGGGCGCGAAAAACTGTTTTTT	CASSSTGREKLFF
TRBV5-1	TRBJ2-5	many	TRBD2	TGCGCCAGCAGCTTGGGTAGCGGGGGGACCGAGGAGACCCAGTACTTC	CASSLGSGGTEETQYF
TRBV2	TRBJ2-5	many	NA	TGTGCCAGCAGTGAGGGGTGGGAGACCCAGTACTTC	CASSEGWETQYF
TRBV29-1	TRBJ1-1	many	NA	TGCAGCGTTGAACGGCAAAGCCGGACTGAAGCTTTCTTT	CSVERQSRTEAFF
TRBV6-5	TRBJ2-6	many	NA	TGTGCCAGCAGTTACCCCGCCGGATCTGGGGCCAACGTCCTGACTTTC	CASSYPAGSGANVLTF
TRBV6-1	TRBJ2-3	many	NA	TGTGCCAGCACTGGACAGCGAGATACGCAGTATTTT	CASTGQRDTQYF
TRBV20-1	TRBJ1-1	NA	TRBD1	TGCAGTGCTAGAACAGGGGGAGGCACTGAAGCTTTCTTT	CSARTGGGTEAFF
TRBV14	TRBJ1-1	many	NA	TGTGCCAGCAGCCAATACCTGGGACAAACTGCGAACACTGAAGCTTTCTTT	CASSQYLGQTANTEAFF
TRBV11-2	TRBJ2-3	few	TRBD2	TGTGCCAGCAGCTCGGGGGGGGACTACCCCACAGATACGCAGTATTTT	CASSSGGDYPTDTQYF